This TCR beta chain came from a study of T cell repertoires in cytomegalovirus infection. Study-level background: Both a matching HLA type and CMV infection were indicated by public TCR beta signatures.

This clonotype was observed at least ten times. TCRdb recomputed calls from the reads with MiXCR, one row per CDR3 protein. The table shows 300,000 to 400,000 distinct CDR3 sequences, with more than 8% occurring only once. Germline-derived CDR1 and CDR2 are MDHEN and SYDVKM. This CDR3 spans 16 amino acids. With V trimmed by 4 bases and J by 3 bases, 8 bases remained unmatched. The chain carries TRBV28 and TRBJ1-5, with 8 positions matching TRBD1. The sequence was collected from a human donor in good health (CMV status not recorded). Some clones in this sample may be carry-over from other donors' samples. Source material: PBMCs. The CDR3 nucleotides are TGTGCCAGCAGTTACGGACAGGGTGAGGTCAATCAGCCCCAGCATTTT. It is translated as CASSYGQGEVNQPQHF.